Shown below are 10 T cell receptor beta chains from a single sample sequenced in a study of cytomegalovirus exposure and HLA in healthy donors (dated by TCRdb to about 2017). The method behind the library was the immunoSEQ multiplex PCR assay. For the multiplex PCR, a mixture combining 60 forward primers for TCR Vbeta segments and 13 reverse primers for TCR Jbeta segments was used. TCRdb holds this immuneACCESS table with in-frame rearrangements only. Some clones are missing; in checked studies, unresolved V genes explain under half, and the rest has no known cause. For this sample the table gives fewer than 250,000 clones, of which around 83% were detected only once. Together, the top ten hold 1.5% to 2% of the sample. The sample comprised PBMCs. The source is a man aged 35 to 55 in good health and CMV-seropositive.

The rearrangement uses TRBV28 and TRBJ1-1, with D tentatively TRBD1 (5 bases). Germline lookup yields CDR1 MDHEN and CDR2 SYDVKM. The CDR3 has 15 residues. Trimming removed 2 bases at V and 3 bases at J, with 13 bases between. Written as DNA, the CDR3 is TGTGCCAGCAGTTTAGGTGGGGCAAAGGACACTGAAGCTTTCTTT. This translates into CASSLGGAKDTEAFF.

CDR3: CASSLASLAGVGGTDTQYF. The CDR3 DNA follows: TGCGCCAGCAGCTTGGCTAGCCTAGCGGGAGTGGGTGGCACAGATACGCAGTATTTT. V gene TRBV5-1 combines with J gene TRBJ2-3; TRBD2 aligns across 10 bases. CDR1 and CDR2 (germline): SGHRS, YFSETQ. The CDR3 has 19 amino acids. V gave up 0 bases and J gave up 1 base; unmatched junction bases: 11. Drawing the rest from reference TRBV5-1 and TRBJ2-3, the complete variable domain is KAGVTQTPRYLIKTRGQQVTLSCSPISGHRSVSWYQQTPGQGLQFLFEYFSETQRNKGNFPGRFSGRQFSNSRSEMNVSTLELGDSALYLCASSLASLAGVGGTDTQYFGPGTRLTVL.

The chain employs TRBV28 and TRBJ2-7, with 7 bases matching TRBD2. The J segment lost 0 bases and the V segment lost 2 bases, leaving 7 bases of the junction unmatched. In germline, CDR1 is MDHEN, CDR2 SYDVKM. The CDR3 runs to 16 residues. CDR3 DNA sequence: TGTGCCAGCAGTTTAAATCTAGCGGAACCCTCCTACGAGCAGTACTTC. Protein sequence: CASSLNLAEPSYEQYF.

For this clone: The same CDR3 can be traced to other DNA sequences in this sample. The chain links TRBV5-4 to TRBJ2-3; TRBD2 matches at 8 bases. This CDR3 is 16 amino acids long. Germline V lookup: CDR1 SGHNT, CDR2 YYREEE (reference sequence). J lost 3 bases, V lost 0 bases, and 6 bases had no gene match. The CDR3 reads CASSLGAGVSTDTQYF. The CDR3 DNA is TGTGCCAGCAGCTTGGGAGCGGGAGTATCAACAGATACGCAGTATTTT. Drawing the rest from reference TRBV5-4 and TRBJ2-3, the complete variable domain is ETGVTQSPTHLIKTRGQQVTLRCSSQSGHNTVSWYQQALGQGPQFIFQYYREEENGRGNFPPRFSGLQFPNYSSELNVNALELDDSALYLCASSLGAGVSTDTQYFGPGTRLTVL.

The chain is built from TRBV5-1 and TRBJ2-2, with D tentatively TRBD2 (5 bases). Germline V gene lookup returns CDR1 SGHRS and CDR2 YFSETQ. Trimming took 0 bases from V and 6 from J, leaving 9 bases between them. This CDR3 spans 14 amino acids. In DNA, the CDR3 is TGCGCCAGCAGCTTGGGGGAGTTCGCCGGGGAGCTGTTTTTT. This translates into CASSLGEFAGELFF.

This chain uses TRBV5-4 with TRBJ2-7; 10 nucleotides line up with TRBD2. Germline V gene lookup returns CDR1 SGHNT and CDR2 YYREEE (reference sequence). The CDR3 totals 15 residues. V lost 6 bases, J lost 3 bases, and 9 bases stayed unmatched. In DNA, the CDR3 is TGTGCCAGCACCAATGGGGCTAGCGGGGGCTACGAGCAGTACTTC. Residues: CASTNGASGGYEQYF.

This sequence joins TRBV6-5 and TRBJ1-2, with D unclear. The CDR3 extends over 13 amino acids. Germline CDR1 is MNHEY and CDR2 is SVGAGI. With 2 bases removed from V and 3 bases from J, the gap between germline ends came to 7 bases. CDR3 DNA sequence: TGTGCCAGCAGTTACCGGGAGGACTATGGCTACACCTTC. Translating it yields CASSYREDYGYTF.

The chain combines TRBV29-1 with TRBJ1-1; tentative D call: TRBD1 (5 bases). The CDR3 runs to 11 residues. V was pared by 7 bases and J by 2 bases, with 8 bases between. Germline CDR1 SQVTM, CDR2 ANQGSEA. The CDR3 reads CSGGHNTEAFF. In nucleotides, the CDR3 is TGCAGCGGTGGACATAACACTGAAGCTTTCTTT.

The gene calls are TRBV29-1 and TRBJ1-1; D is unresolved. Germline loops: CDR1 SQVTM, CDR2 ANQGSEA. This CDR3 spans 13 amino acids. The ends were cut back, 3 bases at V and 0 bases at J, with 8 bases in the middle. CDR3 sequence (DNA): TGCAGCGTTGAGAGCATAATGAACACTGAAGCTTTCTTT. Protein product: CSVESIMNTEAFF.

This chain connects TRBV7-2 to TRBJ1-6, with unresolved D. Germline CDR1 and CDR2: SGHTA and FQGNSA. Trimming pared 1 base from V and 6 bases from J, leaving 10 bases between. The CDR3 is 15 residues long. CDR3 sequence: CASSLGRIGNSPLHF. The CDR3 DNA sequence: TGTGCCAGCAGCTTAGGGAGGATAGGTAATTCACCCCTCCACTTT.